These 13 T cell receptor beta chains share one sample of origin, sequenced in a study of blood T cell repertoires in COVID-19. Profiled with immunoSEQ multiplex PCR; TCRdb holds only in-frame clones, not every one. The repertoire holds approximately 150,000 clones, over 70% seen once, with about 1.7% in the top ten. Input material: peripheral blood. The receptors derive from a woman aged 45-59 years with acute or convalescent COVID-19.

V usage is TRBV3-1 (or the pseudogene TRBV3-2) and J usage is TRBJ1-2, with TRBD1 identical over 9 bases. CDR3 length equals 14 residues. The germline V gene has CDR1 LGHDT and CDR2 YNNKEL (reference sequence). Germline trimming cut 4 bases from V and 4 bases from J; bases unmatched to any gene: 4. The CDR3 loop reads CASSLTGGTYGYTF. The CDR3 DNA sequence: TGTGCCAGCAGCCTTACAGGGGGCACCTATGGCTACACCTTC.

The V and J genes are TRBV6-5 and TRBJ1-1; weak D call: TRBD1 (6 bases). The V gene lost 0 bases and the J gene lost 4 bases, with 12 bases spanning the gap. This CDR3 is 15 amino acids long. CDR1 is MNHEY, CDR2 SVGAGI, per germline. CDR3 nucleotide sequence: TGTGCCAGCAGTTACTCACTGGTAGGGGGCACTGAAGCTTTCTTT. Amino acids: CASSYSLVGGTEAFF.

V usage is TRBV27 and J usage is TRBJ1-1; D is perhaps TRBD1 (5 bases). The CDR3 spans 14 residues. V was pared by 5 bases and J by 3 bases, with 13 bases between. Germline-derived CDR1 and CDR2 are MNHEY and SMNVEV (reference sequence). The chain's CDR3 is CASSRQLADTEAFF. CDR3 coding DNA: TGTGCCAGCAGTCGACAGCTGGCGGACACTGAAGCTTTCTTT.

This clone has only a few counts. CDR3 residues: CASSGAGLAEETQYF. The CDR3 region has the DNA TGTGCCAGCAGCGGGGCCGGACTAGCGGAAGAGACCCAGTACTTC. V is TRBV5-4 and J is TRBJ2-5, with TRBD2 identical over 10 bases. The CDR3 length is 15 residues. The germline gives CDR1 SGHNT, CDR2 YYREEE (reference sequence). Unmatched junction bases numbered 6, after V lost 4 bases and J lost 3 bases.

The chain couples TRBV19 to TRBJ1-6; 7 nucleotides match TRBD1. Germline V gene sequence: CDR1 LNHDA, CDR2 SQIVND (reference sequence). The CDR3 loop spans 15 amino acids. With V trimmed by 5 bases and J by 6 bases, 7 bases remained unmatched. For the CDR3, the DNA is TGTGCCAGTAGTTATTGGGACAGCAGTAATTCACCCCTCCACTTT. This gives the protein CASSYWDSSNSPLHF.

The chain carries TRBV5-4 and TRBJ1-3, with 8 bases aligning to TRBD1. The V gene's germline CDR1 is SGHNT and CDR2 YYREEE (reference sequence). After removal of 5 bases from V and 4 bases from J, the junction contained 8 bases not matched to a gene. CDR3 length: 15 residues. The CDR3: CASSSADRAGNTIYF. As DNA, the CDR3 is TGTGCCAGCAGTTCTGCGGACAGGGCGGGAAACACCATATATTTT.

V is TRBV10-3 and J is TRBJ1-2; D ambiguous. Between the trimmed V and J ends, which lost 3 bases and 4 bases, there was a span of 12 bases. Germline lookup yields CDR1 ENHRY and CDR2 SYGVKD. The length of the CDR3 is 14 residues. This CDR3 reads CAISDGGLGYGYTF. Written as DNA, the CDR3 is TGTGCCATCAGTGATGGAGGGCTTGGCTATGGCTACACCTTC.

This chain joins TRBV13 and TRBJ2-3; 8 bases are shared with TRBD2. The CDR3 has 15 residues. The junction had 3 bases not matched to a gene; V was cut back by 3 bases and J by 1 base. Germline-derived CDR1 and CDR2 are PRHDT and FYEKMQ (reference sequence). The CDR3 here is CASSFWREGTDTQYF. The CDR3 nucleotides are TGTGCCAGCAGCTTCTGGCGGGAGGGCACAGATACGCAGTATTTT.

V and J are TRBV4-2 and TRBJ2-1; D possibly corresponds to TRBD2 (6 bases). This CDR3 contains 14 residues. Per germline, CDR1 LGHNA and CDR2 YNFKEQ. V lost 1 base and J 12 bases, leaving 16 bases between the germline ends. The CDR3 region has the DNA TGTGCCAGCAGCCAAGTAGGGGAGGTTCAGCGGCAGTTCTTC. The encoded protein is CASSQVGEVQRQFF.

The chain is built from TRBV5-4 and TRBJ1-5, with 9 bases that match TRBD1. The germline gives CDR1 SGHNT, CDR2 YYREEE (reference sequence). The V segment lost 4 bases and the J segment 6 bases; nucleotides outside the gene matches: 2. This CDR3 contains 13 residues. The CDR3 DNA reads TGTGCCAGCAGCACAGGGGGCACTCAGCCCCAGCATTTT. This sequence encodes CASSTGGTQPQHF.

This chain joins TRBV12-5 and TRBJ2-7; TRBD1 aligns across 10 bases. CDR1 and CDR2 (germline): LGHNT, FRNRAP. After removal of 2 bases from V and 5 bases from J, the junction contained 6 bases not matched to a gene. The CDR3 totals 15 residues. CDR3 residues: CASGLLTGGLNEQYF. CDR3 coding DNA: TGTGCTAGTGGTTTGCTGACAGGGGGCTTGAACGAGCAGTACTTC.

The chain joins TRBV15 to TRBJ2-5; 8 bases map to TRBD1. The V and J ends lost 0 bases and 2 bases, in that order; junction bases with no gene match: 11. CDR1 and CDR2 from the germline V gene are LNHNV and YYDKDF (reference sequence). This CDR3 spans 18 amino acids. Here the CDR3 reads CATSRDWRDRYPQETQYF. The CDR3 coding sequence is TGTGCCACCAGCAGAGATTGGCGGGACAGGTATCCTCAAGAGACCCAGTACTTC.

This CDR3 is CASSLATGGFQETQYF. CDR3 DNA sequence: TGTGCCAGCAGCTTAGCTACCGGGGGGTTCCAAGAGACCCAGTACTTC. The chain recombines TRBV7-2 with TRBJ2-5; TRBD2 matches 7 bases. Germline V gives CDR1 SGHTA, CDR2 FQGNSA. V shed 0 bases, J shed 1 base, and the junction held 5 bases outside the gene matches. This CDR3 is built from 16 residues.